The clone carrying this T cell receptor (beta chain) was observed once. Its antigen is still unknown. RNA transcripts yielded amplified TCR beta CDR3 regions. An initial RT-PCR round employing HTBI primers preceded a second-round multiplex PCR. TCRdb fed the multiplex PCR reads into MiXCR, producing one record per CDR3 protein. The table shows almost 750,000 distinct CDR3 sequences, with around 40% occurring only once. These data come from a study of Graves' ophthalmopathy and Graves' hyperthyroidism. Notes on the study in general: Blood repertoires reportedly contained most expanded thyroid clonotypes above 0.001 frequency.

Researchers turned away patients with other autoimmune diseases, uncontrolled infections, pregnancy or lactation. V lost 7 bases and J lost 5; bases outside the gene matches: 6. Germline assignment: CDR1 SQVTM and CDR2 ANQGSEA. This CDR3 is built from 12 residues. Sequencing was performed on peripheral blood. The TCR was taken from an adult man with Graves' ophthalmopathy. The chain carries TRBV29-1 and TRBJ2-7, with TRBD2 matching 9 bases. In DNA form, the CDR3 reads TGCAGCGGCGGGACTAGCCTGGACGAGCAGTACTTC. Its translation is CSGGTSLDEQYF.